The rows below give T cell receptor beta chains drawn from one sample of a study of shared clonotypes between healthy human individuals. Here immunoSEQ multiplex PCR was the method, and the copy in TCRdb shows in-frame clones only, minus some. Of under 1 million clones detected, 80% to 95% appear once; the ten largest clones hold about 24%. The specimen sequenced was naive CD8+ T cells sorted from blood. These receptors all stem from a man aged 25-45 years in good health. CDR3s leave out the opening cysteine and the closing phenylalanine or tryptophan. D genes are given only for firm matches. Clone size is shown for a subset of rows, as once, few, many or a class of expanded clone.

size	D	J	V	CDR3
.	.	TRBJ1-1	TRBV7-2	ASSLGGVTEAF
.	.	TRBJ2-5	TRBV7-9	ASWGGRTQETQY
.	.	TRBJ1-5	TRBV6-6	ASSYSIVGSNQPQH
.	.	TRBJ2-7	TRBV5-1	ASSPRQAQTYEQY
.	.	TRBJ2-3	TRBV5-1	ASSLASVGTSTDTQY
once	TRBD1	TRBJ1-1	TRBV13	ASSLEGTGVEAF
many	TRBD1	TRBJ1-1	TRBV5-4	ASSLTGATEAF
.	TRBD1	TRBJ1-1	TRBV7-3	ASSTGQGYTEAF
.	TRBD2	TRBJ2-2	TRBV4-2	ASSQSMRLAGKNTGELF
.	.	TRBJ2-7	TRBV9	ASSVGHSYEQY
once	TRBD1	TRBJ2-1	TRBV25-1	ASSEGTAYNEQF
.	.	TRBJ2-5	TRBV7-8	ASSLVAARQETQY
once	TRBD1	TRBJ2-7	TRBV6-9	ASSEGQGDEQY
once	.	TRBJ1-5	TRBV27	ASSLGGYNQPQH
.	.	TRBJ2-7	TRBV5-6	ASSYGGGSYEQY
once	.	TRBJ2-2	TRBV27	AVGDEQNTGELF
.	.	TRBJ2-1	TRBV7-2	ASSLPPIYEQF
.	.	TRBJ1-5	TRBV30	AWSRGSGQPQH
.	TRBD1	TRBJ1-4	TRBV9	ASSDPETGVNEKLF
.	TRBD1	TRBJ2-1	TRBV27	ASRKGQTVQGEQF
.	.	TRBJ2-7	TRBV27	ASNTGRSYEQY
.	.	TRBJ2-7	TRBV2	ASTTATRSYEQY
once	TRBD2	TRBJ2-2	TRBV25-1	ASSATIGKREDTGELF
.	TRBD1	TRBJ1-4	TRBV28	ASSLGGGGSEKLF
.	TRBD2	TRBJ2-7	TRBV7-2	ASSLDGTSGQTEQY
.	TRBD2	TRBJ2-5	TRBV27	ASSPSRGAGGGFQVSQY
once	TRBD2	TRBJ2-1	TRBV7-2	ASSSWREGSYNEQF
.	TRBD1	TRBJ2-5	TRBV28	ASTGTGEAQY
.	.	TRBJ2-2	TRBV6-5	ASSYGPTGELF
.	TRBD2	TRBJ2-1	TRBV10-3	AISEETSAYNEQF
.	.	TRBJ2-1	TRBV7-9	ASSLTDSYNEQF
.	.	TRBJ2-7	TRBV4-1	ASSQARGYEQY
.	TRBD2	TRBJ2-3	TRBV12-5	ASGLAGAPVDTQY
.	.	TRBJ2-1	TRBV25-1	ASSEDNTNEQF
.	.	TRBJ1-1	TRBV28	ASSLLGRPEAF
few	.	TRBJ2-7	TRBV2	ASKGYEQY
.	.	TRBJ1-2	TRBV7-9	ASSLGDRTNYGYT
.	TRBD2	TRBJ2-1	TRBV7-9	ASTLAGGPYEQF
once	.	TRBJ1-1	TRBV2	ATSVDPSNTEAF
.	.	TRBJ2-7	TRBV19	ASSLVEGRHEQY
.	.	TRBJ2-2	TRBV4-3	ASSQDWPPGELF
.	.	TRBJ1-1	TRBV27	ASSYVARGGVTPNTEAF
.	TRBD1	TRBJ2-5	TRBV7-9	ASGGQGYQETQY
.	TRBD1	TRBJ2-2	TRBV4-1	ASSPEQGWAGELF
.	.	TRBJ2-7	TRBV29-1	SVSTLRRDEQY